This T cell receptor beta chain stems from a study of T cell clusters in autoimmune cytopenias. TRB rearrangements were amplified by touch-down multiplex PCR with mixed TRB-A/B primers. After re-calling the multiplex PCR reads, TCRdb lists one entry per CDR3 protein, DNA absent. The sample table sets out under 7,500 distinct CDR3 sequences. The germline gives CDR1 MNHEY, CDR2 SMNVEV (reference sequence). The CDR3 spans 15 residues. TRB was amplified from around 0.25 ug of peripheral blood genomic DNA per sample. The sequencing input was peripheral blood. This clonotype was sampled from a human donor with an autoimmune cytopenia or autoimmune hepatitis (not recorded which). The chain combines TRBV27 with TRBJ1-5; without DNA, the TCRdb call of TRBD1 cannot be checked. The CDR3 spells CASSSQGYLNQPQHF.